The 18 T cell receptor beta chains in this list originate from one sample, sequenced in a study of T-cell memory formation after mild COVID-19. TCRdb called the 5' RACE reads again in MiXCR, with one record for every CDR3 protein. Found here are some 250,000 distinct CDR3 sequences, roughly 10% of them singletons; the top ten hold more than 20%. Sequences were obtained from PBMCs or a T cell subset sorted from them (not recorded which). These receptor sequences come from a man younger than 35 who had mild COVID-19 (a few samples of this study predate the infection). Cell type and time point are not known.

This clonotype has a handful of counts. The chain employs TRBV20-1 and TRBJ2-2, with 7 positions matching TRBD2. After removal of 3 bases from V and 1 base from J, the junction contained 11 bases not matched to a gene. CDR1 is DFQATT, CDR2 SNEGSKA, per germline (reference sequence). The CDR3 is made up of 17 amino acids. The CDR3 here is CSARGLTGGGNTGELFF. In nucleotides, the CDR3 is TGCAGTGCTAGGGGCCTGACTGGCGGGGGGAACACCGGGGAGCTGTTTTTT.

The chain combines TRBV7-9 with TRBJ1-1; D uncertain. Trimming removed 4 bases at V and 1 base at J, with 10 bases between. Germline CDR1 and CDR2: SEHNR and FQNEAQ (reference sequence). CDR3 length: 14 residues. CDR3 bases: TGTGCCAGCAGCTCCTCGGGAGGGAACACTGAAGCTTTCTTT. Protein sequence: CASSSSGGNTEAFF. Full variable domain (missing parts from reference TRBV7-9 and TRBJ1-1): DTGVSQNPRHKITKRGQNVTFRCDPISEHNRLYWYRQTLGQGPEFLTYFQNEAQLEKSRLLSDRFSAERPKGSFSTLEIQRTEQGDSAMYLCASSSSGGNTEAFFGQGTRLTVV.

This clonotype was detected a few times. This CDR3 reads CASSSGTGFDEQFF. In DNA, the CDR3 is TGTGCCAGCAGCTCAGGGACAGGGTTTGATGAGCAGTTCTTC. The gene calls are TRBV7-2 and TRBJ2-1, with 9 bases matching TRBD1. CDR1 and CDR2 from the germline V gene are SGHTA and FQGNSA. V lost 4 bases, J lost 8 bases, and 6 bases stayed unmatched. The CDR3 consists of 14 residues.

This clonotype has only a few counts. The J gene is TRBJ1-1, the V gene TRBV7-8; D is perhaps TRBD1 (6 bases). This CDR3 contains 12 residues. Looked up from germline, CDR1 is SGHVS and CDR2 is FQNEAQ. The ends were cut back, 6 bases at V and 7 bases at J, with 12 bases in the middle. CDR3 sequence reads: CASSKGEFEAFF. In DNA, the CDR3 is TGTGCCAGCAGTAAGGGGGAGTTTGAAGCTTTCTTT.

The chain uses TRBV5-1 and TRBJ1-6; unclear D gene. The CDR3 has 16 residues. The germline V gene has CDR1 SGHRS and CDR2 YFSETQ. V lost 1 base and J lost 0, with 8 bases in between. CDR3: CASSLSGSSYNSPLHF. CDR3 DNA: TGCGCCAGCAGCTTGAGTGGGAGCTCCTATAATTCACCCCTCCACTTT.

The sample holds a few counts of this clonotype. The chain couples TRBV30 to TRBJ1-2; 8 bases agree with TRBD1. CDR3 length equals 13 residues. Germline V gives CDR1 GTSNPN, CDR2 SVGIG (reference sequence). The V segment lost 4 bases and the J segment 4 bases; nucleotides outside the gene matches: 5. In DNA, the CDR3 is TGTGCCTGGACTCTTGGGACAGGCTATGGCTACACCTTC. This codes for CAWTLGTGYGYTF.

The V and J genes are TRBV6-2 or TRBV6-3 and TRBJ2-2, with D possibly matching TRBD2 (6 bases). Trimming cost V 0 bases and J 4 bases, with 15 bases left between them. Germline CDR1 is MNHEY and CDR2 is SVGEGT. The CDR3 has 17 residues. CDR3 sequence (DNA): TGTGCCAGCAGTTACTCGATCTCGTGGAGGGGCACCGGGGAGCTGTTTTTT. The encoded protein is CASSYSISWRGTGELFF.

This clonotype was found many times. The chain combines TRBV12-3 or TRBV12-4 with TRBJ2-1; 13 bases are shared with TRBD2. The CDR3 sequence is 15 residues long. V dropped 6 bases and J dropped 6; count of bases not matched to a gene: 5. CDR3 loop: CASRSGTSGANEQFF. The CDR3 DNA sequence: TGTGCCAGCAGGTCCGGGACTAGCGGGGCCAATGAGCAGTTCTTC.

This rearrangement joins TRBV2 to TRBJ2-1, with 10 nucleotides matching TRBD2. J was trimmed by 0 bases and V by 7 bases; bases with no gene match: 15. The CDR3 extends over 19 amino acids. The germline V gene has CDR1 SNHLY and CDR2 FYNNEI. The CDR3 DNA follows: TGTGCCAGCACCGGAAGGCTAGCGGGGGCCTCAAGCTCCTACAATGAGCAGTTCTTC. This translates into CASTGRLAGASSSYNEQFF.

In this sample, this clonotype turned up many times. J is TRBJ2-2 and V is TRBV27; D call uncertain. Germline values: CDR1 MNHEY, CDR2 SMNVEV (reference sequence). This CDR3 region has 13 residues. Trimming took 0 bases from V and 1 from J, leaving 0 bases between them. The CDR3 sequence: CASSLSNTGELFF. The CDR3 bases are TGTGCCAGCAGTTTATCGAACACCGGGGAGCTGTTTTTT.

The chain has TRBV10-3 and TRBJ1-2; a weak D match, TRBD1 (5 bases). The V gene lost 11 bases and the J gene lost 8 bases, with 21 bases spanning the gap. The CDR3 length is 13 residues. Germline lookup yields CDR1 ENHRY and CDR2 SYGVKD. CDR3 nucleotides: TGTGCCGTCGGAGGGGTGACCGACCCGGGCTACACCTTC. Translated, it gives CAVGGVTDPGYTF.

This clonotype showed up just a few times. V usage is TRBV9 and J usage is TRBJ2-3, with D perhaps matching TRBD1 or TRBD2 (6 bases each). Per germline, CDR1 SGDLS and CDR2 YYNGEE. The V end was cut by 2 bases, the J end by 2 bases, with 15 bases between. CDR3 length: 16 amino acids. The CDR3 here is CASSVLGGSVTDTQYF. CDR3 nucleotide sequence: TGTGCCAGCAGCGTCCTCGGGGGCTCAGTCACAGATACGCAGTATTTT.

There are a few counts of this clonotype. This chain uses TRBV11-2 with TRBJ2-5; D might be TRBD2 (5 bases). This CDR3 region has 14 residues. Germline V gene data show CDR1 as SGHAT and CDR2 as FQNNGV. Trimming cost V 5 bases and J 5 bases, with 15 bases left between them. Here the CDR3 reads CASSLSRVVETQYF. CDR3 nucleotide sequence: TGTGCCAGCAGCCTTTCGAGGGTAGTGGAGACCCAGTACTTC.

The chain links TRBV7-9 to TRBJ2-4; D not resolved. The CDR3 has 12 residues. Trimming stripped 3 bases from V and 5 bases from J, with 5 bases between. Germline assignment: CDR1 SEHNR and CDR2 FQNEAQ (reference sequence). The CDR3 reads CASSLDQNIQYF. The CDR3 coding sequence is TGTGCCAGCAGCTTGGACCAAAACATTCAGTACTTC.

This clonotype appeared a few times. The V gene is TRBV20-1, the J gene TRBJ2-1; 15 bases map to TRBD2. This CDR3 region has 17 residues. Germline CDR1 DFQATT, CDR2 SNEGSKA (reference sequence). With 0 bases clipped from V and 13 bases from J, the junction kept 13 bases outside the gene matches. Written as DNA, the CDR3 is TGCAGTGCTAGAGATCGGGGTACCGGGACTAGCGGGGGGTCACAGTTCTTC. Its protein is CSARDRGTGTSGGSQFF.

This chain joins TRBV6-2 or TRBV6-3 and TRBJ1-2; the D gene is possibly TRBD1 (6 bases). V lost 2 bases to trimming and J lost 4 bases, with 23 bases between them. Germline V gene data show CDR1 as MNHEY and CDR2 as SVGEGT. This CDR3 has 18 amino acids. The CDR3 is CASSYTREAGVHSYGYTF. The CDR3 DNA is TGTGCCAGCAGTTACACACGGGAGGCAGGGGTTCACTCCTATGGCTACACCTTC.

This clonotype came up many times. This chain joins TRBV7-9 and TRBJ2-3, with TRBD1 identical over 7 bases. The CDR3 contains 15 residues. Per germline, CDR1 SEHNR and CDR2 FQNEAQ (reference sequence). With 5 bases clipped from V and 6 bases from J, the junction kept 11 bases outside the gene matches. The CDR3 DNA reads as TGTGCCAGCAGCCCCAAAGGGGGCGTTCTGGATACGCAGTATTTT. It translates to CASSPKGGVLDTQYF.

The chain carries TRBV6-5 and TRBJ2-1, with a possible D match to TRBD2 (6 bases). V was shortened by 2 bases and J by 5 bases, with 10 bases between the two germline ends. CDR1 and CDR2 (germline): MNHEY, SVGAGI. The CDR3 sequence is 14 residues long. CDR3 residues: CASSYRRGNNEQFF. CDR3 coding DNA: TGTGCCAGCAGTTACAGGAGGGGCAACAATGAGCAGTTCTTC.